A selection of T cell receptor beta chains follows, all from one sample in a study of cytomegalovirus exposure and HLA in healthy donors. Sequencing was performed with immunoSEQ multiplex PCR; in TCRdb, only in-frame clones are kept and a portion is missing. The table shows 150,000 to 200,000 clones, with approximately 80% occurring only once. The sequenced sample consisted of PBMCs. The receptor set was obtained from a woman between 45 and 65 years old in good health and CMV-seronegative. The CDR3 runs from the conserved cysteine through the conserved F or W. A D gene is named only where the DNA matches it firmly.

V gene	J gene	D gene	CDR3 protein
TRBV2	TRBJ1-5	-	CASSGGYSNQPQHF
TRBV6-5	TRBJ1-1	-	CASSYSGGGFTEAFF
TRBV30	TRBJ1-2	-	CAWSRGLAQGYTF
TRBV19	TRBJ1-5	TRBD1	CASSIPGGPGQPQHF
TRBV5-4	TRBJ2-5	TRBD2	CASSLVFAGGETQYF
TRBV15	TRBJ1-5	-	CATSIGGSWQPQHF
TRBV28	TRBJ1-2	TRBD1	CASSSIGTADF
TRBV11-3	TRBJ2-7	-	CASQRGSYEQYF
TRBV27	TRBJ2-7	TRBD1	CASSTGGLDEQYF
TRBV25-1	TRBJ1-2	TRBD1	CASSGYTGGDYGYTF
TRBV28	TRBJ2-7	-	CASSSGRQGDYEQYF
TRBV5-1	TRBJ2-1	TRBD1	CASSGTGVNEQFF
TRBV4-2	TRBJ1-1	TRBD1	CASSRQGGDTEAFF
TRBV7-9	TRBJ1-1	-	CASSLAGGGTEAFF
TRBV18	TRBJ2-2	TRBD2	CASRTMTSGGSLTYIGELFF
TRBV5-4	TRBJ2-5	TRBD2	CASSQREGLETQYF
TRBV4-2	TRBJ2-7	-	CASSHAGGTDLYEQYF